Listed below are T cell receptor beta chains from one sample, sequenced in a study of T cell responses to AZD1222 COVID-19 vaccine. Using immunoSEQ multiplex PCR, the repertoire was profiled, and TCRdb retains in-frame clones only, with some absent. The repertoire has under 95,000 clones, more than 90% of them found once; the top ten carry about 2.9%. Material: peripheral blood, obtained on day 0 of AZD1222 vaccination. The receptors shown here come from an adult in good health. CDR3s include the opening cysteine and the closing phenylalanine or tryptophan. Each record gives: clone size, J gene, D gene, V gene, CDR3 protein, CDR3 DNA. D genes are given only for firm matches. Clone sizes are given selectively: once, few, many, or a class where the clone is expanded.

clone_size: .
j_call: TRBJ1-1
d_call: .
v_call: TRBV9
cdr3_aa: CASSPSNTEAFF
cdr3_nt: TGTGCCAGCAGCCCCTCCAACACTGAAGCTTTCTTT

clone_size: .
j_call: TRBJ2-4
d_call: .
v_call: TRBV13
cdr3_aa: CASSLEGSYIQYF
cdr3_nt: TGTGCCAGCAGCTTAGAAGGATCCTACATTCAGTACTTC

clone_size: .
j_call: TRBJ1-1
d_call: .
v_call: TRBV7-6
cdr3_aa: CASSLTFGQNTEAFF
cdr3_nt: TGTGCCAGCAGCTTAACATTCGGACAAAACACTGAAGCTTTCTTT

clone_size: .
j_call: TRBJ2-2
d_call: TRBD1
v_call: TRBV4-1
cdr3_aa: CASSLQTTGGTVYTGELFF
cdr3_nt: TGCGCCAGCAGCCTACAAACGACAGGGGGAACCGTCTACACCGGGGAGCTGTTTTTT

clone_size: .
j_call: TRBJ2-1
d_call: .
v_call: TRBV2
cdr3_aa: CASGRLAVGQFF
cdr3_nt: TGTGCCAGTGGGCGGCTAGCAGTCGGGCAGTTCTTC

clone_size: once
j_call: TRBJ2-7
d_call: .
v_call: TRBV3-1/TRBV3-2
cdr3_aa: CASSQKDSSSYEQYF
cdr3_nt: TGTGCCAGCAGCCAAAAGGACTCCTCCTCCTACGAGCAGTACTTC

clone_size: .
j_call: TRBJ2-7
d_call: .
v_call: TRBV9
cdr3_aa: CASSVTGAGGYEQYF
cdr3_nt: TGTGCCAGCAGCGTAACAGGTGCGGGTGGTTACGAGCAGTACTTC

clone_size: few
j_call: TRBJ1-1
d_call: .
v_call: TRBV7-8
cdr3_aa: CASSPGRPGTEAFF
cdr3_nt: TGTGCCAGCAGCCCGGGACGGCCGGGGACTGAAGCTTTCTTT

clone_size: .
j_call: TRBJ2-7
d_call: .
v_call: TRBV3-1/TRBV3-2
cdr3_aa: CASSQLIQDSPDEQYF
cdr3_nt: TGTGCCAGCAGCCAACTCATCCAGGACAGTCCTGACGAGCAGTACTTC

clone_size: .
j_call: TRBJ2-7
d_call: .
v_call: TRBV15
cdr3_aa: CATSRDGTGWREQYF
cdr3_nt: TGTGCCACCAGCAGAGATGGGACGGGGTGGCGCGAGCAGTACTTC

clone_size: .
j_call: TRBJ2-2
d_call: TRBD2
v_call: TRBV5-8
cdr3_aa: CASSPYLGAGGPGELFF
cdr3_nt: TGTGCCAGCAGCCCGTACCTTGGGGCGGGAGGGCCCGGGGAGCTGTTTTTT

clone_size: once
j_call: TRBJ2-7
d_call: TRBD1
v_call: TRBV7-2
cdr3_aa: CASSLGRGTGGLFQYF
cdr3_nt: TGTGCCAGCAGCTTGGGGCGGGGGACAGGGGGCCTTTTTCAGTACTTC

clone_size: .
j_call: TRBJ2-5
d_call: .
v_call: TRBV21-1
cdr3_aa: CASSKWETQYF
cdr3_nt: TGTGCCAGCAGCAAATGGGAGACCCAGTACTTC

clone_size: .
j_call: TRBJ1-2
d_call: .
v_call: TRBV4-1
cdr3_aa: CASSQGDTAYGYTF
cdr3_nt: TGCGCCAGCAGCCAAGGGGACACGGCCTATGGCTACACCTTC

clone_size: .
j_call: TRBJ1-1
d_call: TRBD1
v_call: TRBV9
cdr3_aa: CASSAGTGGKNTEAFF
cdr3_nt: TGTGCCAGCAGCGCCGGGACAGGGGGTAAGAACACTGAAGCTTTCTTT

clone_size: .
j_call: TRBJ1-6
d_call: .
v_call: TRBV27
cdr3_aa: CASSLKGEGSPLHF
cdr3_nt: TGTGCCAGCAGTTTAAAGGGCGAGGGGTCACCCCTCCACTTT

clone_size: .
j_call: TRBJ2-7
d_call: .
v_call: TRBV7-8
cdr3_aa: CASSLTGTMGDEQYF
cdr3_nt: TGTGCCAGCAGCCTAACTGGGACGATGGGTGACGAGCAGTACTTC

clone_size: .
j_call: TRBJ1-1
d_call: .
v_call: TRBV9
cdr3_aa: CASSPRRTGATEAFF
cdr3_nt: TGTGCCAGCAGCCCTAGACGAACGGGGGCGACTGAAGCTTTCTTT